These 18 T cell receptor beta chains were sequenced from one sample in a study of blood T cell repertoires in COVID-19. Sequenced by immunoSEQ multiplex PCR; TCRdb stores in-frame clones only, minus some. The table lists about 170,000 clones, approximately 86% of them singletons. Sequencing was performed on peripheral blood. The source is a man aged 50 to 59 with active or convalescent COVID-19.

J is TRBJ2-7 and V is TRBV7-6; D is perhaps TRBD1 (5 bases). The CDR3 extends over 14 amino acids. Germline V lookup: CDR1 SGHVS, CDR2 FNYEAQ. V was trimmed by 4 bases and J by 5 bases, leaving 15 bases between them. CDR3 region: CASSSRTFTDEQYF. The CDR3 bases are TGTGCCAGCAGCTCGAGGACATTTACGGACGAGCAGTACTTC.

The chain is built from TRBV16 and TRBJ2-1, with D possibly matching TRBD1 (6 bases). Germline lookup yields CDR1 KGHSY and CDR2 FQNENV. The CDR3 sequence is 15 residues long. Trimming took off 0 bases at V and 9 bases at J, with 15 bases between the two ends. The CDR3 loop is CASSQSGAGMGEQFF. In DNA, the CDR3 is TGTGCCAGCAGCCAATCGGGGGCCGGGATGGGTGAGCAGTTCTTC.

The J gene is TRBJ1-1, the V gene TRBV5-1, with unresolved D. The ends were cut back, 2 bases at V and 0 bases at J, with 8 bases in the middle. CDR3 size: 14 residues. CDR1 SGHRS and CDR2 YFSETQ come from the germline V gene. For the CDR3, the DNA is TGCGCCAGCAGCTTTTCCGGGGTGAACACTGAAGCTTTCTTT. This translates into CASSFSGVNTEAFF. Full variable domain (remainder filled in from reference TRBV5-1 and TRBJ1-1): KAGVTQTPRYLIKTRGQQVTLSCSPISGHRSVSWYQQTPGQGLQFLFEYFSETQRNKGNFPGRFSGRQFSNSRSEMNVSTLELGDSALYLCASSFSGVNTEAFFGQGTRLTVV.

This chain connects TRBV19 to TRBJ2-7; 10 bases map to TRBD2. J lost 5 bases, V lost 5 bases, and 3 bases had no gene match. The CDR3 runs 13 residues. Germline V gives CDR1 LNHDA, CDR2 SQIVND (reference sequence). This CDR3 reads CASSPSGGDEQYF. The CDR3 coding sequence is TGTGCCAGTAGTCCCAGCGGGGGGGACGAGCAGTACTTC.

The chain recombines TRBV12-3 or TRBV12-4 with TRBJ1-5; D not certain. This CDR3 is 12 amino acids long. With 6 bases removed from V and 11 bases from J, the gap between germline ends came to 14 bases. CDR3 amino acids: CASSVNLKTQHF. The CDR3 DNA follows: TGTGCCAGCAGCGTTAATCTAAAGACCCAGCATTTT.

The CDR3 DNA reads TGTGCCAGCAGCTCTGAAGCCTATGGCTACACCTTC. It specifies CASSSEAYGYTF. The rearrangement uses TRBV11-2 and TRBJ1-2; the D is unclear. CDR1 and CDR2 (germline): SGHAT, FQNNGV. V was clipped by 4 bases and J by 4 bases, with 7 bases between them. The CDR3 is 12 residues long.

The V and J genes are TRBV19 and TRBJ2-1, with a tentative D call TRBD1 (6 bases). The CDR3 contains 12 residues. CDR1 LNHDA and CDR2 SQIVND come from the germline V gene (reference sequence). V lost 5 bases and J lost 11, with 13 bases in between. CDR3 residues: CASSARQAQQFF. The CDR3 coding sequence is TGTGCCAGTAGTGCCAGACAGGCCCAGCAGTTCTTC.

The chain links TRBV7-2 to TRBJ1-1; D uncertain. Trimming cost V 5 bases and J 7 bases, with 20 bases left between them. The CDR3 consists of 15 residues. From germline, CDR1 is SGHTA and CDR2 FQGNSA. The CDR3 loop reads CASSLFRGRSIEAFF. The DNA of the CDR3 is TGTGCCAGCAGCCTATTTCGCGGCAGATCAATTGAAGCTTTCTTT.

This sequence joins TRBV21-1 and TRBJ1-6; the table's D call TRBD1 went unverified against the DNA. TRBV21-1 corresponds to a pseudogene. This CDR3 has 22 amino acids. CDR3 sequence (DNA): TGTGCCAGCAGCGTGAGGGGACAGACAACTAAGAGATGGAGGTCCTATAATTCACCCCTCCACTTT. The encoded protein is CASSVRGQTTKRWRSYNSPLHF.

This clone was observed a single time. CDR3 region: CASSLEVGGVGFPGELFF. The DNA of the CDR3 is TGTGCCAGCAGCTTAGAGGTCGGGGGAGTAGGTTTTCCCGGGGAGCTGTTTTTT. The chain couples TRBV7-2 to TRBJ2-2; D is possibly TRBD2 (6 bases). The CDR3 runs to 18 residues. V dropped 1 base and J dropped 6 bases, with 21 bases sitting between them. From germline, CDR1 is SGHTA and CDR2 FQGNSA.

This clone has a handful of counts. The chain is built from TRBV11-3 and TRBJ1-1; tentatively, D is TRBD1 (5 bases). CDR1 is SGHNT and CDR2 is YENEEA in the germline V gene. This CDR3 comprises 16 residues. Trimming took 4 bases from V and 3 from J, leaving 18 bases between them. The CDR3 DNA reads TGTGCCAGCAGCTCGACCGGGGGGACGGGTGACACTGAAGCTTTCTTT. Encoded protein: CASSSTGGTGDTEAFF.

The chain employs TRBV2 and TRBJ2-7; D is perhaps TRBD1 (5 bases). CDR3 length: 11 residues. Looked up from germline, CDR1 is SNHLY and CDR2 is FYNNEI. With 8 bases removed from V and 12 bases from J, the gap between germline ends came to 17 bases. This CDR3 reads CASGIEAGPYF. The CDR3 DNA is TGTGCCAGCGGAATAGAGGCAGGGCCGTACTTC.

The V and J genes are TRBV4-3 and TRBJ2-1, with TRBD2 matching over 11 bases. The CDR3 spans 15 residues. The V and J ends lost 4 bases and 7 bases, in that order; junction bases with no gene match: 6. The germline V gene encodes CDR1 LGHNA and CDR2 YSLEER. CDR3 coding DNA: TGCGCCAGCAGCCCCGGACTAGCGGGCGGAAATGAGCAGTTCTTC. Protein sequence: CASSPGLAGGNEQFF.

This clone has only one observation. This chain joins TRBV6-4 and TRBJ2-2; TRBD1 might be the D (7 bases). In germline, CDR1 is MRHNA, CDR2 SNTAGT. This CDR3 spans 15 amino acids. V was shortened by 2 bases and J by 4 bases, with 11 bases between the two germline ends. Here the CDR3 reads CASSDVQGGTGELFF. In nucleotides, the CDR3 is TGTGCCAGCAGTGACGTGCAGGGGGGCACCGGGGAGCTGTTTTTT.

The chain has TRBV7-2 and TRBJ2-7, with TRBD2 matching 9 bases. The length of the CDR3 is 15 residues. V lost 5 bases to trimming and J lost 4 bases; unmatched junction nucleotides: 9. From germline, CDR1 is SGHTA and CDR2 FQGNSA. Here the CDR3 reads CASSTNSGSWYEQYF. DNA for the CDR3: TGTGCCAGCAGCACCAATAGCGGGAGTTGGTACGAGCAGTACTTC.

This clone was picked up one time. The CDR3: CASSSSTGYSPLHF. The CDR3 DNA reads as TGTGCCAGTAGTTCGTCGACAGGGTATTCACCCCTCCACTTT. J is TRBJ1-6 and V is TRBV19, with 7 bases aligning to TRBD1. Germline lookup yields CDR1 LNHDA and CDR2 SQIVND (reference sequence). The V and J ends lost 5 bases and 8 bases, in that order; junction bases with no gene match: 6. CDR3 size: 14 residues.

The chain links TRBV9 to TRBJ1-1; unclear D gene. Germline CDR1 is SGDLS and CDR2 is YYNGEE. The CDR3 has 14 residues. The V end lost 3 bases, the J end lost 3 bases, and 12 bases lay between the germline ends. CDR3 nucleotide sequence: TGTGCCAGCAGCGCTGGGCAGAGGGACACTGAAGCTTTCTTT. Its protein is CASSAGQRDTEAFF.

The CDR3 protein is CASSSTLAENTGELFF. The CDR3, as DNA: TGTGCCAGCAGCTCCACCCTCGCGGAGAACACCGGGGAGCTGTTTTTT. This sequence joins TRBV7-9 and TRBJ2-2; D not certain. The CDR3 has 16 amino acids. The germline V and J ends were trimmed by 4 bases and 1 base, with 13 bases remaining between them. Germline V gene sequence: CDR1 SEHNR, CDR2 FQNEAQ (reference sequence).